In this sample, the clone carrying this T cell receptor (beta chain) turned up once. What it binds is not known. Some clones are missing from TCRdb's copy, which holds only in-frame ones; the method was immunoSEQ multiplex PCR. The sample carries around 350,000 clones, around 70% recorded once. The CDR3 is 16 amino acids. The germline gives CDR1 MNHNS, CDR2 SASEGT. The J segment lost 1 base and the V segment lost 2 bases, leaving 3 bases of the junction unmatched. This sample is part of a study of shared clonotypes between healthy human individuals. Whole-study findings and limits: Clonotype sharing among donors was thought likely to change with sequencing depth.

The origin of this receptor is a man aged 25-45 years in good health. The chain combines TRBV6-1 with TRBJ2-2; 8 positions match TRBD2. The specimen was memory CD4+ T cells sorted from blood. Indicated subset: CD45RA-negative fraction. The CDR3 nucleotides read TGTGCCAGCAGTGAATTTGCGGGAGGGAACACCGGGGAGCTGTTTTTT. Its protein product is CASSEFAGGNTGELFF.